The rows below give T cell receptor beta chains drawn from one sample of a study of CD8+ T cells in alopecia areata. Data came from immunoSEQ multiplex PCR; TCRdb stores just in-frame clones and leaves some out. The data contain 120,000 or so clones, roughly 55% of them seen just once; the ten biggest clones take up around 5.4%. The sequencing here drew on CD4+ T cells sorted from blood, taken at week 4, from a patient treated with tofacitinib. Source of these receptors: a human donor with alopecia areata. The CDR3 runs from the conserved cysteine through the conserved F or W. Each record gives: V gene, D gene, J gene, clone size, CDR3 DNA, CDR3 protein. The D gene is left open where the match is weak. Some rows mark clone size as missing; the rest say once, few, many or name a class of expanded clone.

>TRBV29-1|-|TRBJ2-7|few
TGCAGCGTTGCACAGGGTCAAGGCGAGCAGTACTTC
CSVAQGQGEQYF
>TRBV18|-|TRBJ2-5|-
TGTGCCAGCTCACCAGGGGAGACCCAGTACTTC
CASSPGETQYF
>TRBV7-2|-|TRBJ1-2|-
TGTGCCAGCAGCTTATCGAGGGGGTATTATGGCTACACCTTC
CASSLSRGYYGYTF
>TRBV21-1|-|TRBJ1-1|-
TGTGCCAGCAGCGGCCAGGACGGCGAGGGCACTGAAGCTTTCTTT
CASSGQDGEGTEAFF
>TRBV27|-|TRBJ2-7|-
TGTGCCAGCAGTTACGGCCCACGGGGGAATATGAAAAGCTCCTACGAGCAGTACTTC
CASSYGPRGNMKSSYEQYF
>TRBV9|-|TRBJ1-3|-
TGTGCCAGCAGCGCTCTCCAGGGTAACGGAAACACCATATATTTT
CASSALQGNGNTIYF
>TRBV29-1|-|TRBJ2-2|-
TGCAGCTCGCAACAGGGCACCGGGGAGCTGTTTTTT
CSSQQGTGELFF
>TRBV29-1|TRBD1|TRBJ2-7|-
TGCAGCGTTAGTATCCACAGGGGGTTGACGAACGAGCAGTACTTC
CSVSIHRGLTNEQYF
>TRBV9|-|TRBJ1-1|-
TGTGCCAGCAGCGAGGGCATGAACACTGAAGCTTTCTTT
CASSEGMNTEAFF
>TRBV30|-|TRBJ1-5|-
TGTGCCTGGGGGACGGGGGGCAGTCAGCCCCAGCATTTT
CAWGTGGSQPQHF
>TRBV7-2|TRBD1|TRBJ1-2|-
TGTGCCAGCAGCTTATCCAGGGGGGTCTATGGCTACACCTTC
CASSLSRGVYGYTF
>TRBV30|TRBD1|TRBJ1-4|-
TGTGCCTGGAGTCCTACCCGGGACAGCCAAACTAATGAAAAACTGTTTTTT
CAWSPTRDSQTNEKLFF
>TRBV9|TRBD2|TRBJ2-7|-
TGTGCCAGCAGCGTGGGACTAGCGGAGGGCGAGCAGTACTTC
CASSVGLAEGEQYF
>TRBV30|TRBD2|TRBJ2-5|-
TGTGCCTGGAGTACCACTAGCGAGACGACCCAGTACTTC
CAWSTTSETTQYF
>TRBV5-1|TRBD1|TRBJ2-5|few
TGCGCCAGCAGCTCGGGACAGGGGCGGGAGACCCAGTACTTC
CASSSGQGRETQYF
>TRBV5-1|TRBD1|TRBJ2-2|-
TGCGCCAGCGAAAGGGGGCTGAACACCGGGGAGCTGTTTTTT
CASERGLNTGELFF
>TRBV15|TRBD2|TRBJ2-1|-
TGTGCCACCAGCAGAGACGGGGGAGGGCCTACCTACAATGAGCAGTTCTTC
CATSRDGGGPTYNEQFF
>TRBV30|-|TRBJ2-7|-
TGTGCCTGGAGTAGTTACGTGGGGCGAAGCTCCTACGAGCAGTACTTC
CAWSSYVGRSSYEQYF
>TRBV7-2|-|TRBJ2-4|-
TGTGCCAGCAGCCCCGACGGAGCTCTAGCCAAAAACATTCAGTACTTC
CASSPDGALAKNIQYF
>TRBV29-1|-|TRBJ1-1|-
TGCAGCGTTGTCGGTCCTTTGAACACTGAAGCTTTCTTT
CSVVGPLNTEAFF
>TRBV5-1|-|TRBJ2-5|-
TGCGCCAGCAGCTACCAAGAGACCCAGTACTTC
CASSYQETQYF
>TRBV5-1|-|TRBJ2-3|-
TGCGCCAGCAGCTTACAGGACCCTAGCACAGATACGCAGTATTTT
CASSLQDPSTDTQYF
>TRBV5-4|TRBD1|TRBJ2-3|-
TGTGCCAGCAGCCCCGGACAGGGGATCACAGATACGCAGTATTTT
CASSPGQGITDTQYF
>TRBV4-1|TRBD1|TRBJ2-3|few
TGCGCCAGCAGCCAAGATGAAGGGGGCCGGGATACGCAGTATTTT
CASSQDEGGRDTQYF
>TRBV29-1|TRBD1|TRBJ2-5|-
TGCAGCGTAGCGGGACAGGGTGCCGTTAGGTCCCAGTACTTC
CSVAGQGAVRSQYF
>TRBV29-1|-|TRBJ1-1|-
TGCAGCGTTAGCCGCCAACCCGGTGGCGGGAACACTGAAGCTTTCTTT
CSVSRQPGGGNTEAFF
>TRBV29-1|-|TRBJ1-2|-
TGCAGCGTAGTTCTGGGTAATGGCTACACCTTC
CSVVLGNGYTF
>TRBV6-6|TRBD1|TRBJ2-7|-
TGTGCCAGCAGTTACGCAGGGGGCGAGCAGTACTTC
CASSYAGGEQYF
>TRBV4-1|-|TRBJ2-5|-
TGCGCCAGCAGCCAAGATTTGCGGGAGACCCAGTACTTC
CASSQDLRETQYF
>TRBV29-1|-|TRBJ2-7|few
TGCAGCGTTGGGAGGGACATCTACGAGCAGTACTTC
CSVGRDIYEQYF
>TRBV7-8|-|TRBJ2-1|-
TGTGCCAGCAGCTTAGTTTCGGGGTTCAATGAGCAGTTCTTC
CASSLVSGFNEQFF
>TRBV7-9|TRBD1|TRBJ2-2|few
TGTGCCAGCAGCTTAGCTTGGACAGGGGCGCGCACCGGGGAGCTGTTTTTT
CASSLAWTGARTGELFF
>TRBV30|TRBD1|TRBJ1-5|-
TGTGCCTGGAGTGAGGGGATAGGGACAGCGAAGGGCAATCAGCCCCAGCATTTT
CAWSEGIGTAKGNQPQHF
>TRBV29-1|-|TRBJ2-7|-
TGCAGCGTTGGCGGAAGCTCCTACGAGCAGTACTTC
CSVGGSSYEQYF
>TRBV7-2|-|TRBJ2-3|-
TGTGCCAGCCGAGAAGAGCCGAGCACAGATACGCAGTATTTT
CASREEPSTDTQYF
>TRBV28|TRBD1|TRBJ1-1|-
TGTGCCAGCAAGACAGGGGAGACTGAAGCTTTCTTT
CASKTGETEAFF
>TRBV5-1|-|TRBJ1-1|-
TGCGCCAGCAGCTTGTCGACAGTAAACACTGAAGCTTTCTTT
CASSLSTVNTEAFF
>TRBV7-9|-|TRBJ1-1|-
TGTGCCAGCAGCTTAGTCAGCCAGAAGAACACTGAAGCTTTCTTT
CASSLVSQKNTEAFF
>TRBV29-1|-|TRBJ1-5|-
TGCAGCGTGTGGGCGGGCCAGTCCCAGCATTTT
CSVWAGQSQHF
>TRBV2|-|TRBJ1-2|once
TGTGCCAGCAGGGGGGACGGGCCCGGCTACACCTTC
CASRGDGPGYTF
>TRBV6-6|-|TRBJ1-2|-
TGTGCCAGCAGTTACTCCAGGGCCTACTATGGCTACACCTTC
CASSYSRAYYGYTF
>TRBV15|-|TRBJ1-5|-
TGTGCCACCAGCAGAGGTGGCAATCAGCCCCAGCATTTT
CATSRGGNQPQHF